The 28 T cell receptor beta chains below come from one sample, sequenced in a study of shared clonotypes between healthy human individuals. TCRdb's copy holds only in-frame clones and misses some; the assay was immunoSEQ multiplex PCR. The sample records some 1.1 million clones, roughly 80% being singletons. Specimen: memory CD4+ T cells from PBMCs. Subset given: CD45RA-negative fraction. The receptors stem from a man aged 18-30 years in good health. Some clones in this sample may be carry-over from other donors' samples.

This chain uses TRBV4-1 with TRBJ2-2; TRBD2 matches 7 bases. J lost 7 bases, V lost 4 bases, and 12 bases had no gene match. CDR3 length: 16 amino acids. Germline-derived CDR1 and CDR2 are MGHRA and YSYEKL. CDR3 DNA: TGCGCCAGCAGCCTAGGGAGGGCCCGGGGCGTCGGGGAGCTGTTTTTT. Protein: CASSLGRARGVGELFF.

As for this clone: Other DNA sequences from this sample encode an identical CDR3 as well. The rearrangement uses TRBV6-5 and TRBJ2-7; 7 nucleotides match TRBD1. Trimming removed 6 bases from V and 3 bases from J; junction bases left unmatched: 2. CDR1 is MNHEY and CDR2 is SVGAGI in the germline V gene. The CDR3 is made up of 12 amino acids. CDR3 region: CASRRQGYEQYF. The CDR3 region has the DNA TGTGCCAGCAGGCGACAGGGCTACGAGCAGTACTTC.

This chain joins TRBV5-5 and TRBJ1-2, with 9 bases lining up with TRBD1. This CDR3 is built from 13 residues. V lost 4 bases and J lost 4; bases outside the gene matches: 2. Germline CDR1 and CDR2: SGHKS and YYEKEE (reference sequence). The CDR3 loop is CASSRTGVYGYTF. The DNA of the CDR3 is TGTGCCAGCAGCCGGACAGGGGTCTATGGCTACACCTTC.

The rearrangement uses TRBV7-9 and TRBJ2-2, with D possibly matching TRBD2 (5 bases). Trimming removed 8 bases from V and 5 bases from J, with 15 bases in between. This CDR3 spans 14 amino acids. Germline V gene data show CDR1 as SEHNR and CDR2 as FQNEAQ (reference sequence). DNA for the CDR3: TGTGCCAGCGGGTCCGCGGGCGAAACCGGGGAGCTGTTTTTT. It yields the protein CASGSAGETGELFF.

J is TRBJ2-5 and V is TRBV5-4; 9 nucleotides match TRBD2. This CDR3 has 17 residues. The V gene's germline CDR1 is SGHNT and CDR2 YYREEE (reference sequence). The V and J ends lost 4 bases and 1 base, in that order; junction bases with no gene match: 11. The CDR3 spells CASSPGELAGLQETQYF. As DNA, the CDR3 is TGTGCCAGCAGCCCAGGTGAACTAGCGGGCCTCCAAGAGACCCAGTACTTC.

This clone came up once. The CDR3 reads CASSLSPNTEAFF. The CDR3, as DNA: TGTGCCAGCAGTTTATCCCCGAACACTGAAGCTTTCTTT. The genes are TRBV28 and TRBJ1-1; D ambiguous. Germline V lookup: CDR1 MDHEN, CDR2 SYDVKM. The ends were cut back, 1 base at V and 1 base at J, with 4 bases in the middle. The CDR3 runs 13 residues.

In this sample, this clone turned up a few times. A single base separates this from a much larger clone, so it may be a read error. The chain employs TRBV28 and TRBJ2-7, with D hard to call. Germline assignment: CDR1 MDHEN and CDR2 SYDVKM. With 4 bases removed from V and 3 bases from J, the gap between germline ends came to 4 bases. There are 11 residues in the CDR3. The CDR3 DNA is TGTGCCAGCAGTTCCTACTACGAGCAGTACTTC. It translates to CASSSYYEQYF. Filled out from reference TRBV28 and TRBJ2-7, the complete variable domain reads DVKVTQSSRYLVKRTGEKVFLECVQDMDHENMFWYRQDPGLGLRLIYFSYDVKMKEKGDIPEGYSVSREKKERFSLILESASTNQTSMYLCASSSYYEQYFGPGTRLTVT.

V usage is TRBV5-1 and J usage is TRBJ1-1; D perhaps matches TRBD1 (5 bases). The CDR3 totals 14 residues. Trimming shortened V by 5 bases and J by 4 bases, and 15 bases separated the two germline ends. Germline assignment: CDR1 SGHRS and CDR2 YFSETQ. CDR3 sequence (DNA): TGCGCCAGCAGGGAGGGGACCGGGACCACTGAAGCTTTCTTT. It codes for CASREGTGTTEAFF.

The chain couples TRBV29-1 to TRBJ2-7; maybe TRBD1 (6 bases). Germline-derived CDR1 and CDR2 are SQVTM and ANQGSEA. Trimming took off 7 bases at V and 4 bases at J, with 11 bases between the two ends. The CDR3 is 11 amino acids. The DNA of the CDR3 is TGCAGCGCTGGGACACCTTACGAGCAGTACTTC. Its translation: CSAGTPYEQYF.

The chain has TRBV6-6 and TRBJ1-5; D perhaps matches TRBD1 (5 bases). V was trimmed by 6 bases and J by 1 base, leaving 13 bases between them. This CDR3 comprises 15 residues. Germline CDR1 is MNHNY and CDR2 is SVGAGI (reference sequence). CDR3 loop: CASSGGGDSNQPQHF. The DNA of the CDR3 is TGTGCCAGCAGCGGAGGCGGGGACAGCAATCAGCCCCAGCATTTT.

The chain has TRBV2 and TRBJ2-7, with TRBD2 identical over 7 bases. The germline gives CDR1 SNHLY, CDR2 FYNNEI. J lost 6 bases, V lost 8 bases, and 7 bases had no gene match. The CDR3 consists of 12 residues. The CDR3 nucleotides are TGTGCCAGCGGTTTACAGCGGGGCGAGCAGTACTTC. Translating gives CASGLQRGEQYF.

This clone was seen just once. The chain employs TRBV10-3 and TRBJ2-1; D is unresolved. The CDR3 runs 13 residues. Germline V gene lookup returns CDR1 ENHRY and CDR2 SYGVKD. Trimming cost V 10 bases and J 4 bases, with 14 bases left between them. In DNA, the CDR3 is TGTGCCACCACAAAGGTGGAGTACAATGAGCAGTTCTTC. Its translation: CATTKVEYNEQFF.

This clone has a handful of counts. Different DNA sequences within this sample yield the same CDR3. The V and J genes are TRBV5-4 and TRBJ1-1; weak D call: TRBD1 (6 bases). Germline-derived CDR1 and CDR2 are SGHNT and YYREEE (reference sequence). The CDR3 is 13 amino acids. The V gene lost 4 bases and the J gene lost 1 base, with 8 bases spanning the gap. CDR3 sequence (DNA): TGTGCCAGCAGCGTGGACAGGAACACTGAAGCTTTCTTT. Its protein is CASSVDRNTEAFF.

The V call is TRBV18, the J call TRBJ1-3; D not certain. CDR1 and CDR2 from the germline V gene are KGHSH and LQKENI. The CDR3 consists of 13 residues. V was trimmed by 5 bases and J by 4 bases, leaving 9 bases between them. The CDR3 region is CASSNPPGNTIYF. CDR3 nucleotides: TGTGCCAGCTCAAATCCGCCCGGAAACACCATATATTTT.

The chain has TRBV30 and TRBJ2-5; D is unresolved. Germline V CDR1 and CDR2: GTSNPN, SVGIG (reference sequence). CDR3 length: 12 amino acids. V gave up 0 bases and J gave up 7 bases, with 9 bases separating them. The CDR3 region is CAWSVHLGTQYF. CDR3 nucleotides: TGTGCCTGGAGTGTCCACCTAGGGACCCAGTACTTC.

J is TRBJ1-4 and V is TRBV5-1, with D unresolved. This CDR3 region has 13 residues. Trimming pared 5 bases from V and 7 bases from J, leaving 12 bases between. The V gene's germline CDR1 is SGHRS and CDR2 YFSETQ. CDR3 in amino acids: CASSTGKAEKLFF. The CDR3 DNA follows: TGCGCCAGCAGTACGGGGAAGGCTGAAAAACTGTTTTTT.

This clone was counted a few times. Written as DNA, the CDR3 is TGTGCCAGCAGCTTTCTCTCCAGGGTGGGCACTGAAGCTTTCTTT. Translating it yields CASSFLSRVGTEAFF. The chain is built from TRBV7-3 and TRBJ1-1; weak D call: TRBD1 (5 bases). The CDR3 is 15 amino acids. Deletions cut 3 bases from V and 4 bases from J, with 15 bases between. Germline V gene sequence: CDR1 SGHTA, CDR2 FQGTGA.

The chain combines TRBV28 with TRBJ2-2; tentatively, D is TRBD1 or TRBD2 (5 bases each). The germline gives CDR1 MDHEN, CDR2 SYDVKM. The germline V and J ends were trimmed by 5 bases and 4 bases, with 20 bases remaining between them. This CDR3 has 17 amino acids. DNA for the CDR3: TGTGCCAGCAGTGTCCCCCGGGGCAGGGCAGGCACCGGGGAGCTGTTTTTT. It translates to CASSVPRGRAGTGELFF.

This chain uses TRBV4-2 with TRBJ2-7, with unresolved D. Between the trimmed V and J ends, which lost 4 bases and 0 bases, there was a span of 22 bases. The CDR3 totals 18 residues. Germline assignment: CDR1 LGHNA and CDR2 YNFKEQ. CDR3 in DNA: TGTGCCAGCAGCCCGTCGGTCGCGGTCCCGGGTAGCTCCTACGAGCAGTACTTC. This codes for CASSPSVAVPGSSYEQYF.

The sample holds one count of this clone. The V and J genes are TRBV28 and TRBJ1-1; D is unclear. V gave up 5 bases and J gave up 4 bases, with 17 bases separating them. CDR3 size: 15 residues. Germline V gene sequence: CDR1 MDHEN, CDR2 SYDVKM. The CDR3, as DNA: TGTGCCAGCAGTCCCTACGACTTATCCGGCACTGAAGCTTTCTTT. It encodes CASSPYDLSGTEAFF.

This clone was recorded only once. The V and J genes are TRBV9 and TRBJ2-3; 9 bases fit TRBD1. V dropped 3 bases and J dropped 5; count of bases not matched to a gene: 7. This CDR3 is 15 amino acids long. From germline, CDR1 is SGDLS and CDR2 YYNGEE. The CDR3 sequence is CASSEGGQGGDTQYF. CDR3 nucleotides: TGTGCCAGCAGCGAGGGGGGACAGGGAGGAGATACGCAGTATTTT.

This chain uses TRBV30 with TRBJ2-7; no definite D call. The germline V and J ends were trimmed by 1 base and 1 base, with 8 bases remaining between them. CDR1 is GTSNPN, CDR2 SVGIG, per germline (reference sequence). This CDR3 has 13 amino acids. The chain's CDR3 is CAWSAGKSYEQYF. The CDR3 nucleotides read TGTGCCTGGAGTGCGGGCAAATCCTACGAGCAGTACTTC. Together with reference TRBV30 and TRBJ2-7, the CDR3 gives the full variable domain: SQTIHQWPATLVQPVGSPLSLECTVEGTSNPNLYWYRQAAGRGLQLLFYSVGIGQISSEVPQNLSASRPQDRQFILSSKKLLLSDSGFYLCAWSAGKSYEQYFGPGTRLTVT.

V and J are TRBV27 and TRBJ1-5; TRBD1 matches 9 bases. Trimming removed 6 bases from V and 6 bases from J; junction bases left unmatched: 12. Germline V gene sequence: CDR1 MNHEY, CDR2 SMNVEV (reference sequence). The CDR3 runs 16 residues. The CDR3 DNA reads as TGTGCCAGCAGGGGGGCCGGGACAGGGTTTGTTCAGCCCCAGCATTTT. This codes for CASRGAGTGFVQPQHF.

The V call is TRBV2, the J call TRBJ1-5; D is undetermined. Germline CDR1 is SNHLY and CDR2 is FYNNEI. V dropped 7 bases and J dropped 7 bases, with 14 bases sitting between them. The CDR3 has 13 amino acids. CDR3 bases: TGTGCCAGCAACGTGGAGTGGGGACAGCCCCAGCATTTT. Residues: CASNVEWGQPQHF.

This clone appeared once. This chain uses TRBV29-1 with TRBJ2-3; possibly TRBD2 for D (5 bases). This CDR3 comprises 15 residues. Trimming took off 5 bases at V and 7 bases at J, with 22 bases between the two ends. Germline CDR1 is SQVTM and CDR2 is ANQGSEA. CDR3 region: CSVRWRITRVNTQYF. The CDR3 DNA is TGCAGCGTTCGGTGGAGGATAACAAGGGTAAATACGCAGTATTTT.

For this clone: Other DNA variants within this sample encode the same CDR3. V is TRBV28 and J is TRBJ2-3; D is uncertain. The CDR3 contains 13 residues. Per the germline V gene, CDR1 is MDHEN and CDR2 is SYDVKM. The ends were cut back, 3 bases at V and 2 bases at J, with 6 bases in the middle. The CDR3 spells CASSLQDTDTQYF. CDR3 in DNA: TGTGCCAGCAGTTTGCAGGACACAGATACGCAGTATTTT.

Concerning this clone itself: Other DNA sequences in this sample translate to the same CDR3. The chain employs TRBV18 and TRBJ2-1, with 10 positions matching TRBD2. The J segment lost 7 bases and the V segment lost 3 bases, leaving 6 bases of the junction unmatched. The CDR3 extends over 15 amino acids. CDR1 KGHSH and CDR2 LQKENI come from the germline V gene. Here the CDR3 reads CASSPLAGVFNEQFF. The DNA for the CDR3 is TGTGCCAGCTCACCGCTAGCGGGAGTATTTAATGAGCAGTTCTTC.

To note about this clone: At the DNA level, this CDR3 is encoded by other sequences in the same sample as well. The rearrangement uses TRBV7-2 and TRBJ2-5, with TRBD2 identical over 7 bases. J lost 4 bases, V lost 0 bases, and 2 bases had no gene match. This CDR3 has 14 residues. Germline CDR1 reads SGHTA; CDR2 reads FQGNSA. The CDR3 is CASSLAGGRETQYF. CDR3 coding DNA: TGTGCCAGCAGCTTAGCGGGAGGGCGAGAGACCCAGTACTTC.